The 30 T cell receptor beta chains below all came from one sample that was sequenced in a study of cytomegalovirus exposure and HLA in healthy donors. PCR employed 60 Vbeta and 13 Jbeta primers. Assay used: immunoSEQ multiplex PCR; TCRdb lists only in-frame clones, some missing. Here the sample spans 150,000 to 200,000 clones, roughly 76% being singletons. Sequenced: PBMCs. All receptors come from a woman in her forties or fifties in good health and CMV-seronegative.

This clone was seen a single time. The V gene is TRBV29-1, the J gene TRBJ2-7, with D possibly being TRBD1 (6 bases). The CDR3 is 14 residues long. Trimming removed 6 bases from V and 7 bases from J, with 22 bases in between. Germline-derived CDR1 and CDR2 are SQVTM and ANQGSEA. Here the CDR3 DNA reads TGCAGCGTGATCCGGGACACTACGACGGGGGAGCAGTACTTC. Translated: CSVIRDTTTGEQYF.

This clone occurred once. The chain links TRBV6-5 to TRBJ1-2, with D tentatively TRBD1 (5 bases). V lost 1 base and J 9 bases, leaving 15 bases between the germline ends. CDR3 length: 14 residues. The germline CDR1 and CDR2 sequences are MNHEY and SVGAGI. This CDR3 reads CASSYWSGSYSYTF. CDR3 coding DNA: TGTGCCAGCAGTTACTGGTCAGGGTCATATAGCTACACCTTC.

The chain has TRBV6-5 and TRBJ1-4; 7 bases map to TRBD1. CDR1 is MNHEY, CDR2 SVGAGI, per germline. The CDR3 extends over 14 amino acids. The J segment lost 6 bases and the V segment lost 0 bases, leaving 1 base of the junction unmatched. CDR3 protein: CASSYSTGDEKLFF. CDR3 DNA sequence: TGTGCCAGCAGTTACTCCACAGGGGATGAAAAACTGTTTTTT.

The rearrangement uses TRBV14 and TRBJ2-5, with D tentatively TRBD2 (5 bases). The CDR3 is 17 residues long. Germline loops: CDR1 SGHDN, CDR2 FVKESK. The germline V and J ends were trimmed by 6 bases and 1 base, with 21 bases remaining between them. The CDR3 region is CASSRGLLVPAQETQYF. CDR3 DNA sequence: TGTGCCAGCAGTAGAGGGCTACTAGTGCCAGCCCAAGAGACCCAGTACTTC.

The rearrangement uses TRBV19 and TRBJ2-1, with D unclear. Trimming took off 5 bases at V and 8 bases at J, with 10 bases between the two ends. The CDR3 sequence is 12 residues long. Germline assignment: CDR1 LNHDA and CDR2 SQIVND (reference sequence). CDR3 DNA sequence: TGTGCCAGTAGTCCAGACATCTATGAGCAGTTCTTC. Its protein product is CASSPDIYEQFF. The whole variable domain, remainder taken from reference TRBV19 and TRBJ2-1, is DGGITQSPKYLFRKEGQNVTLSCEQNLNHDAMYWYRQDPGQGLRLIYYSQIVNDFQKGDIAEGYSVSREKKESFPLTVTSAQKNPTAFYLCASSPDIYEQFFGPGTRLTVL.

The chain employs TRBV2 and TRBJ2-5, with D possibly being TRBD1 (5 bases). The CDR3 extends over 14 amino acids. Germline-derived CDR1 and CDR2 are SNHLY and FYNNEI. V lost 10 bases and J lost 3, with 18 bases in between. The CDR3 here is CATRKGNLEETQYF. Here the CDR3 DNA reads TGTGCCACCCGGAAGGGGAACCTTGAAGAGACCCAGTACTTC.

This chain links TRBV4-3 with TRBJ2-3; 9 bases line up with TRBD2. Unmatched junction bases numbered 11, after V lost 3 bases and J lost 4 bases. The CDR3 is made up of 17 amino acids. From germline, CDR1 is LGHNA and CDR2 YSLEER. DNA for the CDR3: TGCGCCAGCAGCCATGCGAATAGCGGGAGCTCTGCAGATACGCAGTATTTT. Its translation is CASSHANSGSSADTQYF.

This chain links TRBV11-1 with TRBJ2-7, with D perhaps TRBD2 (6 bases). This CDR3 is built from 17 residues. CDR1 and CDR2 from the germline V gene are SGHAT and FQDESV (reference sequence). V was pared by 2 bases and J by 0 bases, with 17 bases between. CDR3 sequence: CASSLSLQTRSSYEQYF. The CDR3 region has the DNA TGTGCCAGCAGCTTAAGCCTACAGACTAGGAGCTCCTACGAGCAGTACTTC.

The gene calls are TRBV28 and TRBJ1-5; D may be TRBD1 (6 bases). V gave up 3 bases and J gave up 5 bases, with 11 bases separating them. Germline CDR1 MDHEN, CDR2 SYDVKM. The CDR3 consists of 14 residues. The CDR3: CASSLARGYQPQHF. The DNA for the CDR3 is TGTGCCAGCAGTTTGGCGAGGGGGTATCAGCCCCAGCATTTT.

The CDR3 loop reads CASTPDRVTDTQYF. The CDR3 DNA sequence: TGTGCCAGTACCCCGGACAGGGTAACAGATACGCAGTATTTT. V usage is TRBV19 and J usage is TRBJ2-3, with 8 bases fitting TRBD1. Germline CDR1 is LNHDA and CDR2 is SQIVND (reference sequence). Trimming cost V 7 bases and J 3 bases; bases outside gene matches: 6. This CDR3 has 14 amino acids.

This clone was observed a single time. The chain's CDR3 is CASSPDKRREAFF. As DNA, the CDR3 is TGTGCCAGCAGCCCGGACAAGAGGAGAGAAGCTTTCTTT. The rearrangement uses TRBV7-9 and TRBJ1-1; D might be TRBD1 (5 bases). This CDR3 spans 13 amino acids. The V and J ends lost 5 bases and 8 bases respectively, with 15 bases between them. Per germline, CDR1 SEHNR and CDR2 FQNEAQ (reference sequence).

This CDR3 reads CASSLLGTGASPLHF. The CDR3 nucleotides are TGTGCCAGCAGCTTACTAGGGACAGGGGCTTCACCCCTCCACTTT. J is TRBJ1-6 and V is TRBV13; the match to TRBD1 covers 10 bases. The J segment lost 9 bases and the V segment lost 2 bases, leaving 4 bases of the junction unmatched. CDR3 size: 15 residues. Germline V gene data show CDR1 as PRHDT and CDR2 as FYEKMQ (reference sequence).

V and J are TRBV6-5 and TRBJ1-4; D ambiguous. V was trimmed by 0 bases and J by 2 bases, leaving 10 bases between them. This CDR3 region has 16 residues. CDR1 and CDR2 from the germline V gene are MNHEY and SVGAGI. The CDR3 DNA reads TGTGCCAGCAGTTACTCGAACACAGCTACTAATGAAAAACTGTTTTTT. Amino acids: CASSYSNTATNEKLFF.

The chain couples TRBV7-2 to TRBJ2-3; 11 bases are shared with TRBD2. Germline CDR1 SGHTA, CDR2 FQGNSA. V was clipped by 6 bases and J by 6 bases; unmatched bases: 11. There are 16 residues in the CDR3. The CDR3 is CASSQTSGRPHDTQYF. CDR3 DNA sequence: TGTGCCAGCAGTCAAACTAGCGGGAGACCTCATGATACGCAGTATTTT.

This chain uses TRBV4-1 with TRBJ2-1, with 11 nucleotides matching TRBD2. The trim removed 3 bases at V and 0 bases at J, leaving 7 bases unmatched. CDR1 and CDR2 from the germline V gene are MGHRA and YSYEKL. The CDR3 covers 18 residues. The CDR3 loop reads CASSQSSGGTPSYNEQFF. Written as DNA, the CDR3 is TGCGCCAGCAGCCAGTCTAGCGGGGGGACCCCCTCCTACAATGAGCAGTTCTTC.

This chain uses TRBV6-1 with TRBJ2-7; 7 positions agree with TRBD2. Germline V gives CDR1 MNHNS, CDR2 SASEGT. The trim removed 0 bases at V and 2 bases at J, leaving 7 bases unmatched. CDR3 length equals 16 residues. The CDR3 coding sequence is TGTGCCAGCAGTGAAGCGCGAGGGAGGGCCGCCTACGAGCAGTACTTC. Translation gives CASSEARGRAAYEQYF.

The gene calls are TRBV27 and TRBJ2-7; 12 positions match TRBD2. This CDR3 spans 16 amino acids. Trimming took 2 bases from V and 9 from J; bases not matched to a gene: 11. CDR1 and CDR2 (germline): MNHEY, SMNVEV (reference sequence). The chain's CDR3 is CASSLEGTSGFQGQYF. CDR3 DNA sequence: TGTGCCAGCAGTTTAGAGGGGACTAGCGGGTTCCAAGGGCAGTACTTC.

The chain couples TRBV29-1 to TRBJ2-7, with no clear D. Trimming took 7 bases from V and 6 from J, leaving 13 bases between them. This CDR3 is 11 amino acids long. CDR1 and CDR2 from the germline V gene are SQVTM and ANQGSEA. The CDR3 nucleotides read TGCAGCGGTTGTGTTTCTTCCGAGCAGTACTTC. Translated: CSGCVSSEQYF.

The chain joins TRBV2 to TRBJ1-5; 7 bases agree with TRBD1. CDR3 size: 14 residues. Germline loops: CDR1 SNHLY, CDR2 FYNNEI. J gave up 0 bases and V 5 bases, and 1 base lay outside the gene matches. CDR3 DNA: TGTGCCAGCAGTCGACAGGGTAGCAATCAGCCCCAGCATTTT. This sequence encodes CASSRQGSNQPQHF.

The gene calls are TRBV7-9 and TRBJ2-3, with 7 nucleotides matching TRBD1. CDR3 length equals 15 residues. V lost 5 bases to trimming and J lost 3 bases; unmatched junction nucleotides: 8. CDR1 is SEHNR, CDR2 FQNEAQ, per germline (reference sequence). The CDR3, as DNA: TGTGCCAGCAGCAACAGGGGACAGAGAACAGATACGCAGTATTTT. Its translation is CASSNRGQRTDTQYF. Full variable domain (missing parts from reference TRBV7-9 and TRBJ2-3): DTGVSQNPRHKITKRGQNVTFRCDPISEHNRLYWYRQTLGQGPEFLTYFQNEAQLEKSRLLSDRFSAERPKGSFSTLEIQRTEQGDSAMYLCASSNRGQRTDTQYFGPGTRLTVL.

The chain couples TRBV25-1 to TRBJ2-5; 10 nucleotides line up with TRBD2. V dropped 6 bases and J dropped 5; count of bases not matched to a gene: 9. Germline V gene sequence: CDR1 MGHDK, CDR2 SYGVNS. This CDR3 contains 15 residues. As DNA, the CDR3 is TGTGCCAGCAGCCCCCAGGGACTAGCGACGGAGACCCAGTACTTC. This translates into CASSPQGLATETQYF.

The gene calls are TRBV5-1 and TRBJ1-4, with D perhaps TRBD1 (6 bases). The CDR3 has 15 residues. Germline V CDR1 and CDR2: SGHRS, YFSETQ. Deletions cut 4 bases from V and 3 bases from J, with 13 bases between. The CDR3: CASSLEGDANEKLFF. The CDR3 DNA follows: TGCGCCAGCAGCCTGGAGGGGGACGCTAATGAAAAACTGTTTTTT.

V and J are TRBV6-6 and TRBJ2-1; 10 bases align to TRBD2. The CDR3 runs 16 residues. CDR1 is MNHNY, CDR2 SVGAGI, per germline (reference sequence). Germline trimming cut 0 bases from V and 5 bases from J; bases unmatched to any gene: 4. The CDR3 nucleotides are TGTGCCAGCAGTTACTCGAGGCTAGCGGGAGACAATGAGCAGTTCTTC. It is translated as CASSYSRLAGDNEQFF.

The chain combines TRBV7-9 with TRBJ1-4; a possible D gene is TRBD1 (5 bases). This CDR3 is 13 amino acids long. The germline V gene has CDR1 SEHNR and CDR2 FQNEAQ (reference sequence). V was clipped by 1 base and J by 8 bases, with 8 bases between them. The CDR3 sequence is CASSLVGGEKLFF. The CDR3 DNA reads TGTGCCAGCAGCTTAGTGGGGGGGGAAAAACTGTTTTTT.

The chain recombines TRBV7-2 with TRBJ2-3, with TRBD2 matching 8 bases. The CDR3 loop spans 15 amino acids. Germline values: CDR1 SGHTA, CDR2 FQGNSA. After removal of 1 base from V and 5 bases from J, the junction contained 5 bases not matched to a gene. The chain's CDR3 is CASSLGGAGGDTQYF. Written as DNA, the CDR3 is TGTGCCAGCAGCTTAGGGGGGGCGGGAGGAGATACGCAGTATTTT. The whole variable domain, filled in from reference TRBV7-2 and TRBJ2-3, reads GAGVSQSPSNKVTEKGKDVELRCDPISGHTALYWYRQSLGQGLEFLIYFQGNSAPDKSGLPSDRFSAERTGGSVSTLTIQRTQQEDSAVYLCASSLGGAGGDTQYFGPGTRLTVL.

This chain links TRBV11-2 with TRBJ2-1; D unresolved. Trimming took off 0 bases at V and 4 bases at J, with 4 bases between the two ends. The CDR3 is made up of 13 amino acids. CDR1 SGHAT and CDR2 FQNNGV come from the germline V gene. CDR3 protein: CASSLDRYNEQFF. CDR3 in DNA: TGTGCCAGCAGCTTAGACAGATACAATGAGCAGTTCTTC. Using reference TRBV11-2 and TRBJ2-1 for the parts outside the CDR3, the full variable domain is EAGVAQSPRYKIIEKRQSVAFWCNPISGHATLYWYQQILGQGPKLLIQFQNNGVVDDSQLPKDRFSAERLKGVDSTLKIQPAKLEDSAVYLCASSLDRYNEQFFGPGTRLTVL.

The chain has TRBV5-1 and TRBJ2-1, with TRBD2 matching 8 bases. With 0 bases clipped from V and 8 bases from J, the junction kept 7 bases outside the gene matches. The germline gives CDR1 SGHRS, CDR2 YFSETQ. There are 15 residues in the CDR3. CDR3 sequence reads: CASSLGLAQPDEQFF. The CDR3 DNA is TGCGCCAGCAGCTTGGGACTAGCGCAACCGGATGAGCAGTTCTTC.

This clone was detected a few times. The rearrangement links TRBV29-1 to TRBJ1-2, with 11 bases identical to TRBD1. The V gene's germline CDR1 is SQVTM and CDR2 ANQGSEA. V shed 4 bases, J shed 2 bases, and the junction held 3 bases outside the gene matches. This CDR3 comprises 14 residues. CDR3 amino acids: CSVVGDRGNYGYTF. Here the CDR3 DNA reads TGCAGCGTTGTTGGGGACAGGGGGAACTATGGCTACACCTTC.

This clone occurred once. The CDR3 spells CASSTRDRYNSPLHF. The CDR3 nucleotides are TGTGCCAGCAGCACAAGGGACAGATACAATTCACCCCTCCACTTT. This chain connects TRBV5-4 to TRBJ1-6; 7 nucleotides line up with TRBD1. V gave up 4 bases and J gave up 7 bases; unmatched junction bases: 8. Per the germline V gene, CDR1 is SGHNT and CDR2 is YYREEE (reference sequence). This CDR3 comprises 15 residues.

V and J are TRBV18 and TRBJ1-1; D is unclear. V dropped 1 base and J dropped 1 base, with 7 bases sitting between them. Looked up from germline, CDR1 is KGHSH and CDR2 is LQKENI. The CDR3 runs to 14 residues. The CDR3 DNA reads as TGTGCCAGCTCACCACAAGGCGGGAACACTGAAGCTTTCTTT. Its protein product is CASSPQGGNTEAFF.